This T cell receptor (beta chain) was recorded in a study of shared clonotypes between healthy human individuals. Using immunoSEQ multiplex PCR, the repertoire was profiled, and TCRdb retains in-frame clones only, with some absent. This sample has 2 million to 3 million clones, with approximately 93% found just once. The TCR was taken from a man aged 18-30 years in good health. Some clones in this sample may be carry-over from other donors' samples. Sequencing used naive CD4+ T cells from PBMCs. Indicated subset: CD45RA+ positively selected.

The CDR3 sequence: CASSPGGALNTEAFF. The CDR3 coding sequence is TGTGCCAGCTCACCGGGGGGAGCTCTGAACACTGAAGCTTTCTTT. V is TRBV18 and J is TRBJ1-1; possible D gene TRBD1, 5 bases. V gave up 3 bases and J gave up 0 bases, with 11 bases separating them. Per germline, CDR1 KGHSH and CDR2 LQKENI. CDR3 length: 15 amino acids.